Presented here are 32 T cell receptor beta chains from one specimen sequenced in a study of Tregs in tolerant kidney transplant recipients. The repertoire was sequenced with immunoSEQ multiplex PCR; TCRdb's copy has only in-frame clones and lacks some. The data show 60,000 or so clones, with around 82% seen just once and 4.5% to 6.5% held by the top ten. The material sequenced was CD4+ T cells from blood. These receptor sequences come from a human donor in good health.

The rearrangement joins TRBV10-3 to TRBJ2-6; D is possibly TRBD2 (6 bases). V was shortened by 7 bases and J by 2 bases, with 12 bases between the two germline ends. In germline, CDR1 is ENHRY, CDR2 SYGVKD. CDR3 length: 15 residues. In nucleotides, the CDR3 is TGTGCCATCAAGGGAGGTGGAACTGGGGCCAACGTCCTGACTTTC. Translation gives CAIKGGGTGANVLTF.

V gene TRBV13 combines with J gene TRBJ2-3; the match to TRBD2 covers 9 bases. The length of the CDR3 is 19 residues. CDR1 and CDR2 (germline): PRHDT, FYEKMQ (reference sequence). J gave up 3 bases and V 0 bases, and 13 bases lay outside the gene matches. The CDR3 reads CASSLGLLREGLSTDTQYF. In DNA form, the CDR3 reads TGTGCCAGCAGCTTAGGCCTTTTGCGGGAGGGCCTGTCGACAGATACGCAGTATTTT.

CDR3 nucleotide sequence: TGTGCCAGCAGCCCAACGCGGACAACCGGAAACACCATATATTTT. This gives the protein CASSPTRTTGNTIYF. The chain recombines TRBV14 with TRBJ1-3; weak D call: TRBD1 (5 bases). CDR1 SGHDN and CDR2 FVKESK come from the germline V gene. The CDR3 spans 15 residues. V dropped 4 bases and J dropped 4 bases, with 14 bases sitting between them.

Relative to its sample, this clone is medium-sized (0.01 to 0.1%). Here the CDR3 DNA reads TGTGCCAGCAGCGTAGGCGGCAACTCCTACGAGCAGTACTTC. It is translated as CASSVGGNSYEQYF. The chain employs TRBV9 and TRBJ2-7; unclear D gene. The V and J ends lost 0 bases and 0 bases respectively, with 7 bases between them. This CDR3 is built from 14 residues. Germline CDR1 and CDR2: SGDLS and YYNGEE.

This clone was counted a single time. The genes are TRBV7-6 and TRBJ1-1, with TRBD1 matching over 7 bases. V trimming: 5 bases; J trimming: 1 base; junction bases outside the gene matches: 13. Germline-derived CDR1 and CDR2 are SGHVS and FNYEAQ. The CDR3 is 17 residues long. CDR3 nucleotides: TGTGCCAGCAGCCCTAGACAGGGTCACCCTTCGAACACTGAAGCTTTCTTT. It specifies CASSPRQGHPSNTEAFF.

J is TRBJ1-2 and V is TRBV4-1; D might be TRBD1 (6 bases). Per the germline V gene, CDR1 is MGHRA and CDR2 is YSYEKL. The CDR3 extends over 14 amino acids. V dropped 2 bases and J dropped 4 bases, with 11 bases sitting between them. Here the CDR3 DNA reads TGCGCCAGCAGCCAACCAGGGGTCCCCTATGGCTACACCTTC. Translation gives CASSQPGVPYGYTF.

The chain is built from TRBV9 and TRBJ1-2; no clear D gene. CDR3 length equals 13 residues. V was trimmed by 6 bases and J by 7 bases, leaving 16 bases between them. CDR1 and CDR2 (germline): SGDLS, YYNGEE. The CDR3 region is CASTARPDSGYTF. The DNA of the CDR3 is TGTGCCAGCACCGCTAGACCCGACTCTGGCTACACCTTC.

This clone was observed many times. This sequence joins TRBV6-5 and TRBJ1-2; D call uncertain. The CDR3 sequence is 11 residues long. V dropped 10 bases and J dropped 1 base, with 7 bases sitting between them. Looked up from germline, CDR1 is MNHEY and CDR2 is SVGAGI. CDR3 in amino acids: CATPHNYGYTF. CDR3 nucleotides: TGTGCCACCCCCCATAACTATGGCTACACCTTC.

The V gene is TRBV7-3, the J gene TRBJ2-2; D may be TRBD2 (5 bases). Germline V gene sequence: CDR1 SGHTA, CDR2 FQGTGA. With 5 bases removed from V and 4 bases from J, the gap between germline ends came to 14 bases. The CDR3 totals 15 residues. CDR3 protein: CASSQAVGPTGELFF. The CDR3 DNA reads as TGTGCCAGCAGCCAAGCGGTGGGCCCCACCGGGGAGCTGTTTTTT. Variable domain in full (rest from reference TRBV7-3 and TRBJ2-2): GAGVSQTPSNKVTEKGKYVELRCDPISGHTALYWYRQSLGQGPEFLIYFQGTGAADDSGLPNDRFFAVRPEGSVSTLKIQRTERGDSAVYLCASSQAVGPTGELFFGEGSRLTVL.

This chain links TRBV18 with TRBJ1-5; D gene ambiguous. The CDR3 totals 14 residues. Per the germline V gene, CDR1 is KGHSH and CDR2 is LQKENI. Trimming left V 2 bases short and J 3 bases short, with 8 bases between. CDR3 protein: CASSPTAYNQPQHF. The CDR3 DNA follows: TGTGCCAGCTCACCAACGGCTTACAATCAGCCCCAGCATTTT. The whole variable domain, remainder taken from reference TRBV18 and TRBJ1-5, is NAGVMQNPRHLVRRRGQEARLRCSPMKGHSHVYWYRQLPEEGLKFMVYLQKENIIDESGMPKERFSAEFPKEGPSILRIQQVVRGDSAAYFCASSPTAYNQPQHFGDGTRLSIL.

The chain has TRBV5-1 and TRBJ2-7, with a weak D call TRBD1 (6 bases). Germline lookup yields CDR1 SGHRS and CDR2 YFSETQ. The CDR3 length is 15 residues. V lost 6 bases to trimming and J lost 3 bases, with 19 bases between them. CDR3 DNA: TGCGCCAGCAACCCTCGTGGGGACACAGGCTACGAGCAGTACTTC. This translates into CASNPRGDTGYEQYF.

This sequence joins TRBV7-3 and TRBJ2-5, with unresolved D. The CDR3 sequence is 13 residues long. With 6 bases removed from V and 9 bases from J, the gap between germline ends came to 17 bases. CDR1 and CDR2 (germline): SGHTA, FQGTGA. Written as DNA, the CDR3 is TGTGCCAGCAGTCTGTGGGCTAGTGGGGCCCAGTACTTC. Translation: CASSLWASGAQYF. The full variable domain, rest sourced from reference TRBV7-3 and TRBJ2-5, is GAGVSQTPSNKVTEKGKYVELRCDPISGHTALYWYRQSLGQGPEFLIYFQGTGAADDSGLPNDRFFAVRPEGSVSTLKIQRTERGDSAVYLCASSLWASGAQYFGPGTRLLVL.

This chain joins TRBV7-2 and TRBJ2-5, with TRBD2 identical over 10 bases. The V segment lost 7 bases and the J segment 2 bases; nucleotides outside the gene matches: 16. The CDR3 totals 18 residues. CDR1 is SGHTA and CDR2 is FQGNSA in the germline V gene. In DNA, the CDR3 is TGTGCCAGCACCCCAACCGGTCTAGCGGGGGCCCGACAAGAGACCCAGTACTTC. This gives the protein CASTPTGLAGARQETQYF. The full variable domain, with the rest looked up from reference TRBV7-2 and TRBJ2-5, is GAGVSQSPSNKVTEKGKDVELRCDPISGHTALYWYRQSLGQGLEFLIYFQGNSAPDKSGLPSDRFSAERTGGSVSTLTIQRTQQEDSAVYLCASTPTGLAGARQETQYFGPGTRLLVL.

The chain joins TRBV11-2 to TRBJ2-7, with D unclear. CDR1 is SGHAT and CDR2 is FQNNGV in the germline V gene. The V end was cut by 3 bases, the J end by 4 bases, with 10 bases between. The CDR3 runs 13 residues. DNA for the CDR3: TGTGCCAGCAGCTTTTCAGGCCAGTACGAGCAGTACTTC. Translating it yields CASSFSGQYEQYF.

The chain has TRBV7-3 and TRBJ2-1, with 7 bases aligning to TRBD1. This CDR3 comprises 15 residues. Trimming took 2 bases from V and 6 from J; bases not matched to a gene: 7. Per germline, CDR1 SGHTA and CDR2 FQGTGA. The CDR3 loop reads CASSLVGGAANEQFF. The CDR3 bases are TGTGCCAGCAGCTTAGTAGGGGGCGCAGCCAATGAGCAGTTCTTC.

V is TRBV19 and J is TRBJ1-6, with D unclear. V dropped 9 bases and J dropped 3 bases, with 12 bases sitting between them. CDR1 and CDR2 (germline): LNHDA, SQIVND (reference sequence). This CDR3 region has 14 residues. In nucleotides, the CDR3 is TGTGCCAGCTCTGGGCAAGGCTATAATTCACCCCTCCACTTT. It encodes CASSGQGYNSPLHF.

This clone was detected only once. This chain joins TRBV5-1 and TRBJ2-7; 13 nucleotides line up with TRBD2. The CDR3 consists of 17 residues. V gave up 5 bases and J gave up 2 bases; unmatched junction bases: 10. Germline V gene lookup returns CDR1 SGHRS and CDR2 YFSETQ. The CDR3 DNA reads TGCGCCAGCAGTCAGGGACTAGCGGGGTTACATCCCTACGAGCAGTACTTC. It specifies CASSQGLAGLHPYEQYF.

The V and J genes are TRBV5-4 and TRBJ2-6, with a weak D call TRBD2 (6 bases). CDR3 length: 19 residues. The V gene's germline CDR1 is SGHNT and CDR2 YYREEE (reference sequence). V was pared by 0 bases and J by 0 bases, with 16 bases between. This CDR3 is CASSLARQLAISGANVLTF. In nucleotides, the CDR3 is TGTGCCAGCAGCTTGGCTCGGCAGCTAGCGATCTCTGGGGCCAACGTCCTGACTTTC.

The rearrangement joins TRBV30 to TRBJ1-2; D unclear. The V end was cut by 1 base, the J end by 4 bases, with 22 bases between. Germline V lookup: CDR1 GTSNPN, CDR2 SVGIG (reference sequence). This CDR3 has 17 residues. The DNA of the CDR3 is TGTGCCTGGAGTGGGACGATAGTAGTCAGAGAGTCCTATGGCTACACCTTC. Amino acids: CAWSGTIVVRESYGYTF. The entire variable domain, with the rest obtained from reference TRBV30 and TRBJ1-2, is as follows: SQTIHQWPATLVQPVGSPLSLECTVEGTSNPNLYWYRQAAGRGLQLLFYSVGIGQISSEVPQNLSASRPQDRQFILSSKKLLLSDSGFYLCAWSGTIVVRESYGYTFGSGTRLTVV.

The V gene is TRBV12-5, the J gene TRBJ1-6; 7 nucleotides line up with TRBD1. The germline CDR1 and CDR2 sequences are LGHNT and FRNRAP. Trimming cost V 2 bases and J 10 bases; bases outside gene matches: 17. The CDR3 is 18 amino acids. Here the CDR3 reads CASGLYTGQDVRGSPLHF. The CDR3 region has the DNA TGTGCTAGTGGTTTGTACACCGGACAGGACGTTCGGGGGTCACCCCTCCACTTT.

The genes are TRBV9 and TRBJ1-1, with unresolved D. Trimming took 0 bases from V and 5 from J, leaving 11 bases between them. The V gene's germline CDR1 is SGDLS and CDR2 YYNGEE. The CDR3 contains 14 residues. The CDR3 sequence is CASSVGHGRTEAFF. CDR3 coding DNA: TGTGCCAGCAGCGTAGGACACGGGAGGACTGAAGCTTTCTTT.

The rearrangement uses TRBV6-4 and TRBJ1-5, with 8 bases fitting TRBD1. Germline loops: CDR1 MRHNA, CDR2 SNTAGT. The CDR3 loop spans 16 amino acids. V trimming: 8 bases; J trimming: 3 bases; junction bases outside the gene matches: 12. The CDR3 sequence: CASLLTWTGINQPQHF. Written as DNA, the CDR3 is TGTGCCAGCCTTCTAACTTGGACAGGGATCAATCAGCCCCAGCATTTT.

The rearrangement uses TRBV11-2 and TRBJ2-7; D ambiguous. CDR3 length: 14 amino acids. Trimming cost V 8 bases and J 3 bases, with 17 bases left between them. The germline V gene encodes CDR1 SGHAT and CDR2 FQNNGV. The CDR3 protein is CASRPSNGIYEQYF. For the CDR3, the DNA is TGTGCCAGCCGACCCTCGAACGGCATCTACGAGCAGTACTTC. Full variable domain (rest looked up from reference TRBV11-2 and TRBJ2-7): EAGVAQSPRYKIIEKRQSVAFWCNPISGHATLYWYQQILGQGPKLLIQFQNNGVVDDSQLPKDRFSAERLKGVDSTLKIQPAKLEDSAVYLCASRPSNGIYEQYFGPGTRLTVT.

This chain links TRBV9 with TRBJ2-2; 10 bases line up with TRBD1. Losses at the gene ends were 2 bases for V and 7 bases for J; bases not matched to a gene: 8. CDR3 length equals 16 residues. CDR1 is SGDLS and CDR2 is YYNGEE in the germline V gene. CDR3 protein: CASSVTGTGVFGELFF. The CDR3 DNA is TGTGCCAGCAGCGTGACCGGGACAGGGGTCTTCGGGGAGCTGTTTTTT.

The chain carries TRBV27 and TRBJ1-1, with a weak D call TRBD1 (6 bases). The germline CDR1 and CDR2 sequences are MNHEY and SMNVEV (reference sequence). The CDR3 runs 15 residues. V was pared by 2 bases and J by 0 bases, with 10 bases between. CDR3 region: CASSLNGDMNTEAFF. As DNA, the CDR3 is TGTGCCAGCAGTTTAAATGGGGACATGAACACTGAAGCTTTCTTT.

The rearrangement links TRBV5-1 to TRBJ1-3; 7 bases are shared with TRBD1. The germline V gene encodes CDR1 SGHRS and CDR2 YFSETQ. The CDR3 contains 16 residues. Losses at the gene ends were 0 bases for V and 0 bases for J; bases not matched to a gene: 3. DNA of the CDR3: TGCGCCAGCAGCTTGGAACAGGGGTCCTCTGGAAACACCATATATTTT. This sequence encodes CASSLEQGSSGNTIYF.

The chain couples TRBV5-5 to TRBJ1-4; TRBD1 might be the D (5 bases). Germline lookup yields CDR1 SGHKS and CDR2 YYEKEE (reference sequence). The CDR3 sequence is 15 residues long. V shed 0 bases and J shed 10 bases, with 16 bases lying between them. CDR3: CASSLGGSQAAKLFF. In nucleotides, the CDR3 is TGTGCCAGCAGCTTGGGGGGCAGCCAAGCGGCAAAACTGTTTTTT.

The CDR3 protein is CASTPDRGRGQPQHF. The CDR3 DNA is TGTGCCAGCACTCCCGACAGGGGGCGCGGTCAGCCCCAGCATTTT. V gene TRBV2 combines with J gene TRBJ1-5, with TRBD1 matching 10 bases. Looked up from germline, CDR1 is SNHLY and CDR2 is FYNNEI. Unmatched junction bases numbered 9, after V lost 7 bases and J lost 6 bases. The CDR3 has 15 residues.

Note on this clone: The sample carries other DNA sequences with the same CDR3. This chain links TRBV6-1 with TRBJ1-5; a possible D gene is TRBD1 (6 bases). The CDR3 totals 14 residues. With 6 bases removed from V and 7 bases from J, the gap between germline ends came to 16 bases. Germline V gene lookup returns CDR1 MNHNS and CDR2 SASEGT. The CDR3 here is CASRGGGSGQPQHF. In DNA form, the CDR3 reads TGTGCCAGCAGGGGTGGGGGCTCAGGGCAGCCCCAGCATTTT.

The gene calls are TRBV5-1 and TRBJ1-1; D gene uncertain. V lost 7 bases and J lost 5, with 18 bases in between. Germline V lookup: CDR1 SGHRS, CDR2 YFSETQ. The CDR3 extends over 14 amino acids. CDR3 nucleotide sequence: TGCGCCAGCGCAGATACACGGAGGAATACTGAAGCTTTCTTT. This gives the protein CASADTRRNTEAFF.

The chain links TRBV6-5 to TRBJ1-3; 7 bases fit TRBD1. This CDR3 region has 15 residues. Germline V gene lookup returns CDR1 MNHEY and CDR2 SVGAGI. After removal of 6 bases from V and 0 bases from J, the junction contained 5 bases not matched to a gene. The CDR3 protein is CASSQGVGSGNTIYF. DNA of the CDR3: TGTGCCAGCAGCCAGGGGGTAGGCTCTGGAAACACCATATATTTT.

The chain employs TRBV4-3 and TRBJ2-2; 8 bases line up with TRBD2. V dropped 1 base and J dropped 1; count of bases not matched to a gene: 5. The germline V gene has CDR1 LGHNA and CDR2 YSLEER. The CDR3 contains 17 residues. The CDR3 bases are TGCGCCAGCAGCCAAGCAGCGGCGGGGGGGAACACCGGGGAGCTGTTTTTT. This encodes CASSQAAAGGNTGELFF.